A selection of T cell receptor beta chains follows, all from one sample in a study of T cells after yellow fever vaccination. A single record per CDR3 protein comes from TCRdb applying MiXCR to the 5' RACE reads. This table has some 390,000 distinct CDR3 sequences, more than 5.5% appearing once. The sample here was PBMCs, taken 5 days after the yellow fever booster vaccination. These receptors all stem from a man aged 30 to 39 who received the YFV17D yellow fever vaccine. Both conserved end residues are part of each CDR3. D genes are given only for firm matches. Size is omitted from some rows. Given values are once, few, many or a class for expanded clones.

cdr3_aa: CASSLARTNTGELFF; cdr3_nt: TGTGCCAGCAGCTTAGCCAGGACGAACACCGGGGAGCTGTTTTTT; j_call: TRBJ2-2; clone_size: many; v_call: TRBV7-2; d_call: .
cdr3_aa: CASSLALESYNEQFF; cdr3_nt: TGCGCCAGCAGCTTGGCATTAGAATCCTACAATGAGCAGTTCTTC; j_call: TRBJ2-1; clone_size: .; v_call: TRBV5-1; d_call: .
cdr3_aa: CASTSSSGGEADTQYF; cdr3_nt: TGTGCCAGCACCTCATCCAGCGGGGGAGAGGCAGATACGCAGTATTTT; j_call: TRBJ2-3; clone_size: many; v_call: TRBV25-1; d_call: TRBD2
cdr3_aa: CASSLEAGSKNIQYF; cdr3_nt: TGTGCCAGCAGCTTAGAGGCGGGATCCAAAAACATTCAGTACTTC; j_call: TRBJ2-4; clone_size: many; v_call: TRBV7-8; d_call: .
cdr3_aa: CSVVGVGVVAFF; cdr3_nt: TGCAGCGTTGTAGGGGTCGGGGTGGTTGCTTTCTTT; j_call: TRBJ1-1; clone_size: few; v_call: TRBV29-1; d_call: .
cdr3_aa: CAVSAVWAGGSYNEQFF; cdr3_nt: TGTGCCGTGAGCGCTGTCTGGGCTGGCGGATCCTACAATGAGCAGTTCTTC; j_call: TRBJ2-1; clone_size: .; v_call: TRBV30; d_call: .
cdr3_aa: CASTKPVTSGLKETQYF; cdr3_nt: TGTGCCAGCACCAAACCGGTCACTAGCGGACTCAAAGAGACCCAGTACTTC; j_call: TRBJ2-5; clone_size: .; v_call: TRBV3-1; d_call: TRBD2
cdr3_aa: CSAPRGSTLTYEQYF; cdr3_nt: TGCAGTGCTCCGCGGGGGTCGACCTTAACCTACGAGCAGTACTTC; j_call: TRBJ2-7; clone_size: .; v_call: TRBV20-1; d_call: TRBD2
cdr3_aa: CSARDPGTSGRASRNEQFF; cdr3_nt: TGCAGTGCTAGAGATCCTGGGACTAGCGGGAGGGCCTCGAGAAATGAGCAGTTCTTC; j_call: TRBJ2-1; clone_size: few; v_call: TRBV20-1; d_call: TRBD2
cdr3_aa: CCAKFVSRGRVDEQFF; cdr3_nt: TGCTGTGCTAAGTTCGTATCGCGGGGGAGAGTGGATGAGCAGTTCTTC; j_call: TRBJ2-1; clone_size: .; v_call: TRBV20-1; d_call: TRBD2
cdr3_aa: CASSEGDIQYF; cdr3_nt: TGTGCCAGCAGTGAGGGAGACATTCAGTACTTC; j_call: TRBJ2-4; clone_size: many; v_call: TRBV25-1; d_call: .
cdr3_aa: CASSEAHLDGQYF; cdr3_nt: TGTGCCAGCAGTGAAGCGCATCTGGATGGCCAGTACTTC; j_call: TRBJ2-5; clone_size: many; v_call: TRBV6-1; d_call: .
cdr3_aa: CASSSRDRYSIGYTF; cdr3_nt: TGCGCCAGCAGCTCCCGGGACAGATACTCTATTGGCTACACCTTC; j_call: TRBJ1-2; clone_size: few; v_call: TRBV5-1; d_call: TRBD1
cdr3_aa: CASSLDGGNSPLHF; cdr3_nt: TGCGCCAGCAGCCTAGACGGGGGGAATTCACCCCTCCACTTT; j_call: TRBJ1-6; clone_size: many; v_call: TRBV5-1; d_call: .
cdr3_aa: CASSHVGKTTHTQYF; cdr3_nt: TGTGCCAGCAGCCATGTCGGGAAGACCACACATACGCAGTATTTT; j_call: TRBJ2-3; clone_size: .; v_call: TRBV7-2; d_call: .
cdr3_aa: CASSLLREVNEQFF; cdr3_nt: TGTGCCAGCAGCTTATTGCGGGAGGTAAATGAGCAGTTCTTC; j_call: TRBJ2-1; clone_size: many; v_call: TRBV7-2; d_call: TRBD2
cdr3_aa: CAISPQEAGKETQYF; cdr3_nt: TGTGCCATCAGCCCCCAAGAAGCAGGGAAAGAGACCCAGTACTTC; j_call: TRBJ2-5; clone_size: few; v_call: TRBV10-3; d_call: .
cdr3_aa: CSASMMGQFF; cdr3_nt: TGCAGTGCTAGTATGATGGGTCAGTTCTTC; j_call: TRBJ2-1; clone_size: few; v_call: TRBV20-1; d_call: .
cdr3_aa: CASSADYYAYEQYF; cdr3_nt: TGTGCCAGCAGCGCGGACTACTACGCCTACGAGCAGTACTTC; j_call: TRBJ2-7; clone_size: .; v_call: TRBV7-2; d_call: .
cdr3_aa: CAITSRQSYGYTF; cdr3_nt: TGTGCCATCACCTCCAGGCAGAGCTATGGCTACACCTTC; j_call: TRBJ1-2; clone_size: few; v_call: TRBV10-3; d_call: .